This paragraph reports one T cell receptor (beta chain). This sample was taken from a study of control samples from healthy donors and cancer patients. Only in-frame clones appear in the TCRdb table, and some are missing; sequencing was by immunoSEQ multiplex PCR. The table lists roughly 100,000 clones, roughly 89% of them singletons. CDR1 is LNHNV and CDR2 is YYDKDF in the germline V gene (reference sequence). Deletions cut 0 bases from V and 6 bases from J, with 14 bases between. The CDR3 runs 16 residues. Sequenced material: blood. This rearrangement joins TRBV15 to TRBJ1-4, with D perhaps matching TRBD1 (6 bases). The receptor comes from a human donor in good health. The donor label of this sample is uncertain. This CDR3 is CATSRDSGGPDEKLFF. In nucleotides, the CDR3 is TGTGCCACCAGCAGAGATTCGGGGGGGCCCGATGAAAAACTGTTTTTT. The variable domain in full, with the rest retrieved from reference TRBV15 and TRBJ1-4, is DAMVIQNPRYQVTQFGKPVTLSCSQTLNHNVMYWYQQKSSQAPKLLFHYYDKDFNNEADTPDNFQSRRPNTSFCFLDIRSPGLGDTAMYLCATSRDSGGPDEKLFFGSGTQLSVL.